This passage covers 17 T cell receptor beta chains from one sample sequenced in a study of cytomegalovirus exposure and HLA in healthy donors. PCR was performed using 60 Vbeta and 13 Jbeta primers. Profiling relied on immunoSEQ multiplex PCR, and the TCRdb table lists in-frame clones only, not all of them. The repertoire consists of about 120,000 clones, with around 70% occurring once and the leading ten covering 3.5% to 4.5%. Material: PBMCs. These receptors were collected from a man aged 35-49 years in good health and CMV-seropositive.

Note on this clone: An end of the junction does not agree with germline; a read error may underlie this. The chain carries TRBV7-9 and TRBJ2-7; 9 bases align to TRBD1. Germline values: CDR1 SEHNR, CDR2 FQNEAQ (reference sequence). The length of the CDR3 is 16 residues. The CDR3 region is CSSSSGTGWTSYEQYF. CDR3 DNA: TGTTCCAGCAGCTCTGGGACAGGGTGGACGTCCTACGAGCAGTACTTC.

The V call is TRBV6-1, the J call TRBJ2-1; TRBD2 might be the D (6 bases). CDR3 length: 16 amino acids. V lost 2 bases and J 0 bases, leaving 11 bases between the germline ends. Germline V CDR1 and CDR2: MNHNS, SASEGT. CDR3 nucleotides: TGTGCCAGCAGTGAATCAACGGGAGCCTCCTACAATGAGCAGTTCTTC. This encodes CASSESTGASYNEQFF.

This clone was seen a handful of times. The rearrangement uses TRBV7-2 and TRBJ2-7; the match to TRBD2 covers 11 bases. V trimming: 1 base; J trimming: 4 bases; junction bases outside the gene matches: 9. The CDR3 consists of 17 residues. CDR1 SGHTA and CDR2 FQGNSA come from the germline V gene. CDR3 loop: CASSLGLAGSLWYEQYF. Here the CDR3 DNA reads TGTGCCAGCAGCTTAGGACTAGCGGGATCTCTGTGGTACGAGCAGTACTTC.

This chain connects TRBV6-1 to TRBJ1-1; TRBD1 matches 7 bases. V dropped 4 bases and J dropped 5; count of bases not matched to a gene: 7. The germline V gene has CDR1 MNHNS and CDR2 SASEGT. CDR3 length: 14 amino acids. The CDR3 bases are TGTGCCAGCAGTGCCGACAGGGTGTGGACTGAAGCTTTCTTT. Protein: CASSADRVWTEAFF.

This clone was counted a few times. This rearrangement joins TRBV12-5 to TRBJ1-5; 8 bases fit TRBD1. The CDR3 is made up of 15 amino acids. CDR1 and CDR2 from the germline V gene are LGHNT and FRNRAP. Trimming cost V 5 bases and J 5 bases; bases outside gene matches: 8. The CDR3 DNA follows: TGTGCTAGTGGTCCCCGGACAGGGCTAGATCAGCCCCAGCATTTT. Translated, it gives CASGPRTGLDQPQHF.

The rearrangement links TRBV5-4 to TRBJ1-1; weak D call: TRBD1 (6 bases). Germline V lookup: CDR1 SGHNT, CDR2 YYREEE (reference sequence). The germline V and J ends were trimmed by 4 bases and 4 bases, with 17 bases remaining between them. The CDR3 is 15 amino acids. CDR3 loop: CASSGQQGRGTEAFF. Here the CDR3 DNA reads TGTGCCAGCAGCGGACAACAGGGTAGGGGCACTGAAGCTTTCTTT.

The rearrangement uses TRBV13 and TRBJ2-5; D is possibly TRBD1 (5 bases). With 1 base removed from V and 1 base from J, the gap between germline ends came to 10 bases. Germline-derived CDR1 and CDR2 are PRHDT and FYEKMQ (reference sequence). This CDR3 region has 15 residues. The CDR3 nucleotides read TGTGCCAGCAGCTTAGCCAGCAGGGCCCAAGAGACCCAGTACTTC. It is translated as CASSLASRAQETQYF.

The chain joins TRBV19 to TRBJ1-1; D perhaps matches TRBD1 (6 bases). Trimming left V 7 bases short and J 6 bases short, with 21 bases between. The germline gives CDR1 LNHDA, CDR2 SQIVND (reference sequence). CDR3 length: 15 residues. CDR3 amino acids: CASTPSLGDRSEAFF. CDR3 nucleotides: TGTGCCAGTACCCCCTCCCTGGGAGACAGGTCTGAAGCTTTCTTT.

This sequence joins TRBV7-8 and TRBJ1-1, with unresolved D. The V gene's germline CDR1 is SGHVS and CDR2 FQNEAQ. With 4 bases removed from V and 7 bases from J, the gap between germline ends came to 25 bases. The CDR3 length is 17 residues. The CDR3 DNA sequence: TGTGCCAGCAGCTCAACTTCTAGACGGGTTCTACTTATTGAAGCTTTCTTT. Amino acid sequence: CASSSTSRRVLLIEAFF.

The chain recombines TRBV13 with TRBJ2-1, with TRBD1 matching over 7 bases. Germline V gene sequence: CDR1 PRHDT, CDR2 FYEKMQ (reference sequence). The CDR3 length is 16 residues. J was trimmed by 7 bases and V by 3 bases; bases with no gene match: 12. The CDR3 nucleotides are TGTGCCAGCAGCTTTTCCGGACAGGCGATTAGGAATGAGCAGTTCTTC. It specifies CASSFSGQAIRNEQFF.

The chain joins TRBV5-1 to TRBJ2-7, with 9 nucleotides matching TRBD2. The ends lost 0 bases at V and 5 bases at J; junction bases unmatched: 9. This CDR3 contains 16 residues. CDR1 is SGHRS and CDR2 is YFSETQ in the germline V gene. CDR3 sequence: CASSLGYAGGPNEQYF. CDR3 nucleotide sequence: TGCGCCAGCAGCTTGGGGTATGCGGGAGGGCCCAACGAGCAGTACTTC.

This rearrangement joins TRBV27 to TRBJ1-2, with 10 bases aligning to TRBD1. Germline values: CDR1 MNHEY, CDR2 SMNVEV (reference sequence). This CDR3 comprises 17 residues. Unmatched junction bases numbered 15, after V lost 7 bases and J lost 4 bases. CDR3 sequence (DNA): TGTGCCAGCAAAAGCCTGAACGGCCGGACAGGGGGCTATGGCTACACCTTC. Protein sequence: CASKSLNGRTGGYGYTF.

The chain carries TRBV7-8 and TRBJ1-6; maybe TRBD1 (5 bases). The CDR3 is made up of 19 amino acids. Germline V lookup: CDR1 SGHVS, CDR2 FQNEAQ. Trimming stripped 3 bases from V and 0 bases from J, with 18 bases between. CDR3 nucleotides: TGTGCCAGCAGCTTTGAAGTAGTTGGGGCGAGCTCCTATAATTCACCCCTCCACTTT. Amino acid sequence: CASSFEVVGASSYNSPLHF.

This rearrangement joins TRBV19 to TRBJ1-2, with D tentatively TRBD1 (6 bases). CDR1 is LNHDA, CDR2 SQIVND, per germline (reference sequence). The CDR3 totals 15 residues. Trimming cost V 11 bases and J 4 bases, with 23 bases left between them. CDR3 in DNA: TGTGCCTCAAACATCGGACAGCCAAAGGGCTATGGCTACACCTTC. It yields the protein CASNIGQPKGYGYTF.

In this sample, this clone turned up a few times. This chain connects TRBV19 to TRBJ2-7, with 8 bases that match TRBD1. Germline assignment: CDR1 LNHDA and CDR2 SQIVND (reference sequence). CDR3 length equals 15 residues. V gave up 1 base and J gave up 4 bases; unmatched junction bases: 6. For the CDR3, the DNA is TGTGCCAGTAGTATAGCACAGGGGGAAACGTACGAGCAGTACTTC. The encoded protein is CASSIAQGETYEQYF.

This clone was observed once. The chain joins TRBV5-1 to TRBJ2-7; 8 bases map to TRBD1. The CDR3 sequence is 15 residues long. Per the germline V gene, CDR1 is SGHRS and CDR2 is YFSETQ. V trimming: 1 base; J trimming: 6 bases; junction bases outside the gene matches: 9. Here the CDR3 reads CASSLMGGQGSEQYF. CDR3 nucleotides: TGCGCCAGCAGCTTGATGGGAGGACAGGGTAGCGAGCAGTACTTC.

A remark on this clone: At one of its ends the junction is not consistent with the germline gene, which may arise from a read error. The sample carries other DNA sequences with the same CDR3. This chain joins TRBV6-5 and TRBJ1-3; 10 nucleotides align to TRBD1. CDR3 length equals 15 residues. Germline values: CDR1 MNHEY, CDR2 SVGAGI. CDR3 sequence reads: CASSRDRGPGNTIYF. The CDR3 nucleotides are TGCGCCAGCAGTAGAGACAGGGGGCCTGGAAACACCATATATTTT.